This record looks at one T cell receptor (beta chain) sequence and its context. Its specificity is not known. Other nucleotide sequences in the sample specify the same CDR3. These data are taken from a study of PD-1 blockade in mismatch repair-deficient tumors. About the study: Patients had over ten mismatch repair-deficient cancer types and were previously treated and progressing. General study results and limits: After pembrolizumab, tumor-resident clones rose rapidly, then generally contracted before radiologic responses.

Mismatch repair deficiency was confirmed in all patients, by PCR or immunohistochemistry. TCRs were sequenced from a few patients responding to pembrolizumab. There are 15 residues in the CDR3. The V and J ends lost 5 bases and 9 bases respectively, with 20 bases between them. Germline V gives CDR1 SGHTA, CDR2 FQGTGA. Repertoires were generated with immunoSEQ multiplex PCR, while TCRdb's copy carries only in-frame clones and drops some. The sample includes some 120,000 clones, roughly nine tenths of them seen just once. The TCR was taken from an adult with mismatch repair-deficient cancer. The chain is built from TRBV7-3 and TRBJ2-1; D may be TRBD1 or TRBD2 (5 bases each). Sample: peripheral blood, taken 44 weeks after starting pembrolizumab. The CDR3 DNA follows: TGTGCCAGCAGCGCGGATCAGAGGGGCGCAGGTGAGCAGTTCTTC. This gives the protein CASSADQRGAGEQFF.